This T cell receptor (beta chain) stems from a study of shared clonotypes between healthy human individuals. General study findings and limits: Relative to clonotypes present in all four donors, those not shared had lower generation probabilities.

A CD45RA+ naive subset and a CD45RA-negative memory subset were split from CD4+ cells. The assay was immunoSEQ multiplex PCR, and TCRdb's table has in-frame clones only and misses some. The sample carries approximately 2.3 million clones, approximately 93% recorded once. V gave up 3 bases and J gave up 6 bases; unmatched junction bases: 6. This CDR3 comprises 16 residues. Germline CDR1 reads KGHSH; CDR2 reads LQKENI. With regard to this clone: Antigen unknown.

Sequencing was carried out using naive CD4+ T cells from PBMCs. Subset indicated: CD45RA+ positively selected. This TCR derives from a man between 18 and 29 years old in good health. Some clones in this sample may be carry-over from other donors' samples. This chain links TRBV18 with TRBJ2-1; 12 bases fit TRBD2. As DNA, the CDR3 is TGTGCCAGCTCACCCCCGGTACTAGCGGGAGGCAATGAGCAGTTCTTC. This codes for CASSPPVLAGGNEQFF.